The clone carrying this T cell receptor beta chain was counted many times. The antigen remains undetermined. Arm-PCR of CDR3 regions and iRepertoire HTBI primers were the basis on which TCR beta libraries were built. TCRdb reprocessed the multiplex PCR reads via MiXCR and lists one record per CDR3 protein. This repertoire shows about 300,000 distinct CDR3 sequences, roughly 18% found once; its top ten account for around 37%. This CDR3 spans 15 amino acids. The V segment lost 2 bases and the J segment 2 bases; nucleotides outside the gene matches: 5. Per the germline V gene, CDR1 is KGHSH and CDR2 is LQKENI. These data originate in a study of regulatory T cells in long-lasting Graves disease. Study information: For a period under 3 months, newly diagnosed Graves' patients had taken antithyroid drugs.

The time point is: newly diagnosed GD, antithyroid drugs for less than 3 months. Scientists built the TCR library using RNA that was extracted from PBMCs. Approximately 8.3 milliliters of peripheral blood went into EDTA tubes. Overall study findings and caveats: Relative to newly diagnosed Graves' patients, persistent ones had lower TCR diversity. Persistent patients shared more public clonotypes (about 2,900) than new patients (more than 900).

The TCR was taken from a female donor with Graves disease. V and J are TRBV18 and TRBJ2-7, with 8 bases matching TRBD2. The sample was peripheral blood mononuclear cells (PBMCs), taken at new diagnosis, from a patient treated with antithyroid drugs. The CDR3 bases are TGTGCCAGCTCACCAGGGAGCGGGAGTCCCTACGAGCAGTACTTC. Its translation is CASSPGSGSPYEQYF.